The sequence of this T cell receptor beta chain was determined in a study of neoadjuvant anti-PD-1 for oral cavity cancer. Indicated time point: after neoadjuvant nivolumab, at surgical resection. Clones were sequenced by immunoSEQ multiplex PCR, and TCRdb holds only the in-frame ones, with some missing. Here the sample spans about 13,000 clones, about two thirds being singletons. The V segment lost 5 bases and the J segment 4 bases; nucleotides outside the gene matches: 10. The CDR3 length is 15 residues. Per the germline V gene, CDR1 is SGHAT and CDR2 is FQNNGV. Sample: PBMCs, taken after nivolumab (anti-PD-1) treatment. The J gene is TRBJ2-5, the V gene TRBV11-2; 7 bases are a match to TRBD2. The source is a person aged 35-80 years with oral cavity squamous cell carcinoma. CDR3 coding DNA: TGTGCCAGCAGCCAGGGACTACCAAAGAGAGAGACCCAGTACTTC. Its translation: CASSQGLPKRETQYF.